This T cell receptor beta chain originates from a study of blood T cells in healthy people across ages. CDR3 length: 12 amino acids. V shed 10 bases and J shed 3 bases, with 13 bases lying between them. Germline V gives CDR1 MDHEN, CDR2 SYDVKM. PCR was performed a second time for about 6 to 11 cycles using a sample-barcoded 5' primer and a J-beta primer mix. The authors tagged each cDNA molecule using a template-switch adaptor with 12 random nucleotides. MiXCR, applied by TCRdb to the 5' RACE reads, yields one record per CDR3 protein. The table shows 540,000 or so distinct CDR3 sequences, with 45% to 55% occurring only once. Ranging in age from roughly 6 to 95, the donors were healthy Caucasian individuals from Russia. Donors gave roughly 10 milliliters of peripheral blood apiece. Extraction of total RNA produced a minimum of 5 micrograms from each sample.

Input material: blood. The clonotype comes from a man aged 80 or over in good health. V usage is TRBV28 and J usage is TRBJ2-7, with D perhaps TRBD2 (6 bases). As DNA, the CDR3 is TGTGCCACCGATGCGGGGAACTACGAGCAGTACTTC. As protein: CATDAGNYEQYF.